These T cell receptor beta chains were read from a single sample in a study of glioma-infiltrating T cells after dendritic cell vaccination. TCRdb keeps only in-frame clones here, not all; method: immunoSEQ multiplex PCR. This table holds 75,000 to 100,000 clones, around 80% found once. Sequencing used blood, obtained before dendritic cell vaccination. The receptors derive from a human donor with glioblastoma. The CDR3 runs from the conserved cysteine through the conserved F or W. Fields, in order: J gene, D gene, V gene, clone size, CDR3 protein, CDR3 DNA. D genes are given only for firm matches. Clone sizes are given selectively: once, few, many, or a class where the clone is expanded.

J gene: TRBJ2-7; D gene: -; V gene: TRBV27; clone size: few; CDR3 protein: CASKVIGGEQYF; CDR3 DNA: TGTGCCAGCAAGGTTATTGGGGGGGAGCAGTACTTC
J gene: TRBJ2-7; D gene: -; V gene: TRBV10-2; clone size: -; CDR3 protein: CASRGLGASTYEQYF; CDR3 DNA: TGCGCCAGCAGAGGGTTGGGGGCATCCACCTACGAGCAGTACTTC
J gene: TRBJ2-1; D gene: -; V gene: TRBV30; clone size: once; CDR3 protein: CAWSVQRGDRNEQFF; CDR3 DNA: TGTGCCTGGAGTGTACAGCGGGGGGACAGGAATGAGCAGTTCTTC
J gene: TRBJ1-1; D gene: -; V gene: TRBV5-1; clone size: -; CDR3 protein: CASSLELRNEAFF; CDR3 DNA: TGCGCCAGCAGCTTGGAATTGCGGAACGAAGCTTTCTTT
J gene: TRBJ2-7; D gene: TRBD1; V gene: TRBV28; clone size: -; CDR3 protein: CASIQGDRGSYEQYF; CDR3 DNA: TGTGCCAGCATCCAGGGGGACAGGGGGAGTTACGAGCAGTACTTC
J gene: TRBJ2-3; D gene: TRBD2; V gene: TRBV5-1; clone size: -; CDR3 protein: CASSPEGGLGLAGGADTQYF; CDR3 DNA: TGCGCCAGCAGCCCAGAAGGGGGCCTGGGACTAGCGGGAGGAGCAGATACGCAGTATTTT
J gene: TRBJ1-1; D gene: -; V gene: TRBV11-2; clone size: once; CDR3 protein: CASSSYRTVNTEAFF; CDR3 DNA: TGTGCCAGCAGCTCCTACAGGACGGTGAACACTGAAGCTTTCTTT
J gene: TRBJ2-1; D gene: -; V gene: TRBV5-6; clone size: -; CDR3 protein: CASSFQGRENEQFF; CDR3 DNA: TGTGCCAGCAGCTTCCAGGGGAGGGAGAATGAGCAGTTCTTC
J gene: TRBJ2-7; D gene: TRBD1; V gene: TRBV27; clone size: once; CDR3 protein: CASSPQDRYYEQYF; CDR3 DNA: TGTGCCAGCAGTCCACAGGACAGGTACTACGAGCAGTACTTC
J gene: TRBJ2-1; D gene: -; V gene: TRBV18; clone size: -; CDR3 protein: CASSPIEGSFSNEQFF; CDR3 DNA: TGTGCCAGCTCACCCATCGAGGGTTCCTTTAGCAATGAGCAGTTCTTC
J gene: TRBJ2-7; D gene: TRBD1; V gene: TRBV11-2; clone size: -; CDR3 protein: CASSRTGTYEQYF; CDR3 DNA: TGTGCCAGCAGCCGGACAGGGACCTACGAGCAGTACTTC
J gene: TRBJ1-1; D gene: TRBD1; V gene: TRBV20-1; clone size: -; CDR3 protein: CSATRGLGAFF; CDR3 DNA: TGCAGTGCTACAAGGGGGCTGGGAGCTTTCTTT
J gene: TRBJ2-7; D gene: -; V gene: TRBV4-1; clone size: -; CDR3 protein: CASSQGSLGRRSYEQYF; CDR3 DNA: TGCGCCAGCAGCCAAGGGTCCTTGGGGAGGAGGTCCTACGAGCAGTACTTC
J gene: TRBJ1-2; D gene: -; V gene: TRBV7-9; clone size: -; CDR3 protein: CASSPGQEGGYTF; CDR3 DNA: TGTGCCAGCAGCCCCGGTCAGGAGGGAGGCTACACCTTC
J gene: TRBJ2-1; D gene: TRBD2; V gene: TRBV28; clone size: -; CDR3 protein: CASKGGSLNSFF; CDR3 DNA: TGTGCCAGCAAGGGAGGGTCTCTGAATTCGTTCTTC
J gene: TRBJ2-7; D gene: TRBD1; V gene: TRBV7-2; clone size: few; CDR3 protein: CASSLSGTGYEQYF; CDR3 DNA: TGTGCCAGCAGCTTGTCCGGGACAGGGTACGAGCAGTACTTC
J gene: TRBJ1-5; D gene: -; V gene: TRBV19; clone size: -; CDR3 protein: CASSRQSNQPQHF; CDR3 DNA: TGTGCCAGTAGTAGACAGAGCAATCAGCCCCAGCATTTT
J gene: TRBJ2-5; D gene: -; V gene: TRBV5-1; clone size: -; CDR3 protein: CASSLPSESAQYF; CDR3 DNA: TGCGCCAGCAGCCTCCCTAGCGAAAGTGCCCAGTACTTC
J gene: TRBJ1-5; D gene: TRBD1; V gene: TRBV18; clone size: -; CDR3 protein: CASSPWDRGVQPQHF; CDR3 DNA: TGTGCCAGCTCACCATGGGACAGGGGTGTCCAGCCCCAGCATTTT
J gene: TRBJ2-3; D gene: TRBD1; V gene: TRBV28; clone size: -; CDR3 protein: CASSLYQGAKDTQYF; CDR3 DNA: TGTGCCAGCAGTTTATATCAGGGGGCAAAAGATACGCAGTATTTT
J gene: TRBJ1-1; D gene: -; V gene: TRBV19; clone size: -; CDR3 protein: CASSIPMNTEAFF; CDR3 DNA: TGTGCCAGTAGTATTCCCATGAACACTGAAGCTTTCTTT
J gene: TRBJ2-1; D gene: TRBD2; V gene: TRBV28; clone size: once; CDR3 protein: CASSFRRGGAGGDEQFF; CDR3 DNA: TGTGCCAGCAGTTTTAGGAGGGGTGGGGCGGGAGGGGATGAGCAGTTCTTC
J gene: TRBJ1-5; D gene: TRBD1; V gene: TRBV4-1; clone size: -; CDR3 protein: CASSQVGRGDNQPQHF; CDR3 DNA: TGCGCCAGCAGCCAAGTCGGCAGGGGGGACAATCAGCCCCAGCATTTT
J gene: TRBJ1-2; D gene: TRBD1; V gene: TRBV2; clone size: few; CDR3 protein: CASSRQGAYGYTF; CDR3 DNA: TGTGCCAGCAGTCGACAGGGGGCTTATGGCTACACCTTC
J gene: TRBJ2-1; D gene: TRBD2; V gene: TRBV7-9; clone size: -; CDR3 protein: CASSLSRLAGLLDEQFF; CDR3 DNA: TGTGCCAGCAGCTTATCGAGACTAGCGGGGCTTTTGGATGAGCAGTTCTTC
J gene: TRBJ1-2; D gene: -; V gene: TRBV30; clone size: -; CDR3 protein: CAWTRDTNIGGYTF; CDR3 DNA: TGTGCCTGGACTCGGGACACCAACATCGGGGGCTACACCTTC
J gene: TRBJ2-3; D gene: -; V gene: TRBV9; clone size: -; CDR3 protein: CASSVLQGLDTQYF; CDR3 DNA: TGTGCCAGCAGCGTTTTACAGGGATTAGATACGCAGTATTTT
J gene: TRBJ2-1; D gene: -; V gene: TRBV10-2; clone size: -; CDR3 protein: CASSGGGDLSEQFF; CDR3 DNA: TGCGCCAGCAGTGGTGGAGGGGATTTGAGTGAGCAGTTCTTC
J gene: TRBJ2-2; D gene: TRBD2; V gene: TRBV6-5; clone size: once; CDR3 protein: CASSYSVTSVTGELFF; CDR3 DNA: TGTGCCAGCAGTTACTCGGTGACTAGCGTGACCGGGGAGCTGTTTTTT
J gene: TRBJ2-1; D gene: TRBD1; V gene: TRBV10-3; clone size: few; CDR3 protein: CAISMDRNNEQFF; CDR3 DNA: TGTGCCATCAGCATGGACAGGAACAATGAGCAGTTCTTC
J gene: TRBJ2-7; D gene: -; V gene: TRBV6-1; clone size: once; CDR3 protein: CASSYYRAKEQYF; CDR3 DNA: TGTGCCAGCAGCTACTACCGCGCGAAGGAGCAGTACTTC
J gene: TRBJ1-2; D gene: -; V gene: TRBV5-1; clone size: -; CDR3 protein: CASSLGANYGYTF; CDR3 DNA: TGCGCCAGCAGCTTAGGAGCTAACTATGGCTACACCTTC
J gene: TRBJ2-5; D gene: TRBD2; V gene: TRBV9; clone size: -; CDR3 protein: CASSVGGAGEVETQYF; CDR3 DNA: TGTGCCAGCAGCGTAGGTGGAGCGGGAGAGGTGGAGACCCAGTACTTC
J gene: TRBJ2-7; D gene: -; V gene: TRBV5-1; clone size: -; CDR3 protein: CASSLVGREQYF; CDR3 DNA: TGCGCCAGCAGCTTGGTGGGCAGGGAGCAGTACTTC
J gene: TRBJ1-1; D gene: -; V gene: TRBV5-6; clone size: few; CDR3 protein: CASSSDPGGNTEAFF; CDR3 DNA: TGTGCCAGCAGCTCTGACCCGGGTGGCAACACTGAAGCTTTCTTT
J gene: TRBJ1-6; D gene: -; V gene: TRBV28; clone size: few; CDR3 protein: CASSFGGSYNSPLHF; CDR3 DNA: TGTGCCAGCAGTTTCGGGGGGTCCTATAATTCACCCCTCCACTTT
J gene: TRBJ2-7; D gene: -; V gene: TRBV5-1; clone size: -; CDR3 protein: CASSLGGSSYEQYF; CDR3 DNA: TGCGCCAGCAGCTTGGGAGGGAGCTCCTACGAGCAGTACTTC
J gene: TRBJ2-5; D gene: -; V gene: TRBV7-9; clone size: -; CDR3 protein: CASSFSGTQGKTQYF; CDR3 DNA: TGTGCCAGCAGCTTTTCCGGGACTCAAGGAAAGACCCAGTACTTC
J gene: TRBJ1-5; D gene: TRBD1; V gene: TRBV28; clone size: -; CDR3 protein: CASSLSRTGLSSSNQPQHF; CDR3 DNA: TGTGCCAGCAGTTTATCAAGGACAGGGCTGTCTTCTAGCAATCAGCCCCAGCATTTT
J gene: TRBJ2-5; D gene: TRBD2; V gene: TRBV5-1; clone size: -; CDR3 protein: CASSSFGGFQETQYF; CDR3 DNA: TGCGCCAGCAGCTCCTTCGGGGGGTTTCAGGAGACCCAGTACTTC
J gene: TRBJ2-1; D gene: -; V gene: TRBV18; clone size: once; CDR3 protein: CASSFSVDEQFF; CDR3 DNA: TGTGCCAGCTCATTTTCAGTCGATGAGCAGTTCTTC
J gene: TRBJ1-2; D gene: TRBD1; V gene: TRBV30; clone size: -; CDR3 protein: CAWSTQHVGGNYGYTF; CDR3 DNA: TGTGCCTGGAGTACCCAACATGTAGGGGGCAACTATGGCTACACCTTC
J gene: TRBJ2-5; D gene: TRBD2; V gene: TRBV28; clone size: -; CDR3 protein: CASSLSGLETQYF; CDR3 DNA: TGTGCCAGCAGCCTTAGCGGGTTGGAGACCCAGTACTTC
J gene: TRBJ2-1; D gene: -; V gene: TRBV6-1; clone size: -; CDR3 protein: CASSELVDEQFF; CDR3 DNA: TGTGCCAGCAGTGAACTAGTCGATGAGCAGTTCTTC
J gene: TRBJ2-1; D gene: TRBD2; V gene: TRBV28; clone size: -; CDR3 protein: CASSFSGAYSRGVAGGNEQFF; CDR3 DNA: TGTGCCAGCAGTTTTTCGGGGGCTTATTCTAGAGGGGTAGCGGGAGGGAATGAGCAGTTCTTC
J gene: TRBJ1-2; D gene: -; V gene: TRBV6-1; clone size: few; CDR3 protein: CASSVSVEYGYTF; CDR3 DNA: TGTGCCAGCAGTGTATCGGTCGAGTATGGCTACACCTTC
J gene: TRBJ2-2; D gene: -; V gene: TRBV5-5; clone size: -; CDR3 protein: CASHSQGSVSTGELFF; CDR3 DNA: TGTGCCAGCCACTCACAGGGCAGTGTATCGACCGGGGAGCTGTTTTTT
J gene: TRBJ2-2; D gene: TRBD1; V gene: TRBV30; clone size: -; CDR3 protein: CAWKGAGELFF; CDR3 DNA: TGTGCCTGGAAGGGGGCTGGGGAGCTGTTTTTT
J gene: TRBJ1-2; D gene: -; V gene: TRBV14; clone size: -; CDR3 protein: CASSQDLPYGYTF; CDR3 DNA: TGTGCCAGCAGCCAAGATCTCCCTTATGGCTACACCTTC
J gene: TRBJ2-7; D gene: TRBD1; V gene: TRBV6-6; clone size: -; CDR3 protein: CASTFRDRVSYEQYF; CDR3 DNA: TGTGCCAGCACCTTCCGGGACAGGGTCTCCTACGAGCAGTACTTC
J gene: TRBJ1-5; D gene: -; V gene: TRBV28; clone size: -; CDR3 protein: CASSTHRGVGGNQPQHF; CDR3 DNA: TGTGCCAGCAGTACACACCGGGGGGTCGGAGGCAATCAGCCCCAGCATTTT
J gene: TRBJ2-7; D gene: TRBD1; V gene: TRBV5-6; clone size: -; CDR3 protein: CASTRDRGDEQYF; CDR3 DNA: TGTGCCAGCACCCGGGACAGGGGAGACGAGCAGTACTTC
J gene: TRBJ2-7; D gene: TRBD2; V gene: TRBV14; clone size: -; CDR3 protein: CASSQDQGGIQYF; CDR3 DNA: TGTGCCAGCAGCCAAGATCAGGGAGGGATCCAGTACTTC
J gene: TRBJ2-2; D gene: TRBD1; V gene: TRBV5-4; clone size: -; CDR3 protein: CASSYPAQGATGELFF; CDR3 DNA: TGTGCCAGCAGCTACCCAGCCCAGGGGGCTACCGGGGAGCTGTTTTTT
J gene: TRBJ1-1; D gene: -; V gene: TRBV19; clone size: -; CDR3 protein: CASSIQGNTEAFF; CDR3 DNA: TGTGCCAGTAGTATACAGGGGAACACTGAAGCTTTCTTT
J gene: TRBJ2-6; D gene: TRBD1; V gene: TRBV7-6; clone size: few; CDR3 protein: CASSPEEGTGGFTSSGANVLTF; CDR3 DNA: TGTGCCAGCAGCCCAGAGGAGGGGACAGGGGGCTTCACGAGCTCTGGGGCCAACGTCCTGACTTTC
J gene: TRBJ1-4; D gene: -; V gene: TRBV30; clone size: -; CDR3 protein: CAWSVQSGPHRTNEKLFF; CDR3 DNA: TGTGCCTGGAGTGTACAGTCTGGCCCACACCGAACTAATGAAAAACTGTTTTTT